A single sample gave rise to the 8 T cell receptor beta chains below, sequenced in a study of T cell responses to AZD1222 COVID-19 vaccine. Assay used: immunoSEQ multiplex PCR; TCRdb lists only in-frame clones, some missing. The sample consists of roughly 130,000 clones, roughly 90% of them appearing once. The sample consisted of peripheral blood, taken on day 0 of AZD1222 vaccination. All receptors come from an adult in good health.

The chain recombines TRBV7-2 with TRBJ1-2, with 8 positions matching TRBD1. This CDR3 contains 17 residues. V lost 1 base and J lost 4; bases outside the gene matches: 11. Germline-derived CDR1 and CDR2 are SGHTA and FQGNSA. The CDR3 loop is CASSLVGTTGVTYGYTF. CDR3 nucleotides: TGTGCCAGCAGCTTAGTGGGGACGACAGGGGTAACCTATGGCTACACCTTC. The variable domain in full, with the rest retrieved from reference TRBV7-2 and TRBJ1-2, is GAGVSQSPSNKVTEKGKDVELRCDPISGHTALYWYRQSLGQGLEFLIYFQGNSAPDKSGLPSDRFSAERTGGSVSTLTIQRTQQEDSAVYLCASSLVGTTGVTYGYTFGSGTRLTVV.

The rearrangement joins TRBV5-6 to TRBJ1-5, with no clear D. The CDR3 consists of 15 residues. Germline loops: CDR1 SGHDT, CDR2 YYEEEE. The germline V and J ends were trimmed by 5 bases and 5 bases, with 17 bases remaining between them. CDR3 residues: CASSTSTGLYQPQHF. Here the CDR3 DNA reads TGTGCCAGCAGTACCAGTACGGGGTTATATCAGCCCCAGCATTTT.

V is TRBV18 and J is TRBJ2-7; D gene ambiguous. In germline, CDR1 is KGHSH, CDR2 LQKENI. Trimming took 4 bases from V and 4 from J, leaving 8 bases between them. The CDR3 has 12 residues. The CDR3 sequence is CASSLSAYEQYF. CDR3 nucleotides: TGTGCCAGCTCACTCTCCGCGTACGAGCAGTACTTC. The full variable domain, completed using reference TRBV18 and TRBJ2-7, is NAGVMQNPRHLVRRRGQEARLRCSPMKGHSHVYWYRQLPEEGLKFMVYLQKENIIDESGMPKERFSAEFPKEGPSILRIQQVVRGDSAAYFCASSLSAYEQYFGPGTRLTVT.

This clone has just one count. This chain connects TRBV10-3 to TRBJ2-7, with no clear D. V was clipped by 3 bases and J by 2 bases, with 5 bases between them. The CDR3 length is 12 residues. Per the germline V gene, CDR1 is ENHRY and CDR2 is SYGVKD. In nucleotides, the CDR3 is TGTGCCATCAGTGACTGGACCTACGAGCAGTACTTC. Translated, it gives CAISDWTYEQYF.

This chain joins TRBV19 and TRBJ1-5; weak D call: TRBD1 (5 bases). V lost 8 bases to trimming and J lost 3 bases, with 14 bases between them. The CDR3 has 14 residues. Germline loops: CDR1 LNHDA, CDR2 SQIVND (reference sequence). The chain's CDR3 is CASRRGVANQPQHF. CDR3 sequence (DNA): TGTGCCAGTCGTAGGGGAGTGGCCAATCAGCCCCAGCATTTT.

The chain combines TRBV5-1 with TRBJ2-7; D assignment may be TRBD1 or TRBD2 (5 bases each). Germline-derived CDR1 and CDR2 are SGHRS and YFSETQ. V lost 0 bases and J lost 9, with 19 bases in between. CDR3 length: 15 residues. The CDR3 DNA follows: TGCGCCAGCAGCTTGGTGGGGGACCCCCTACGAGGGCAGTACTTC. Its translation is CASSLVGDPLRGQYF.

The chain combines TRBV12-3 or TRBV12-4 with TRBJ1-1; D is undetermined. V was trimmed by 2 bases and J by 8 bases, leaving 12 bases between them. This CDR3 is built from 13 residues. Here the CDR3 DNA reads TGTGCCAGCAGTTTATCCGTCGACATCGAAGCTTTCTTT. Protein product: CASSLSVDIEAFF.

The J gene is TRBJ2-2, the V gene TRBV3-1 (or the pseudogene TRBV3-2); TRBD1 agrees at 8 bases. V trimming: 7 bases; J trimming: 3 bases; junction bases outside the gene matches: 7. This CDR3 contains 15 residues. Germline CDR1 reads LGHDT; CDR2 reads YNNKEL (reference sequence). The CDR3 is CASTARTGYTGELFF. The CDR3, as DNA: TGTGCCAGCACCGCCCGGACAGGGTACACCGGGGAGCTGTTTTTT.